The source of this T cell receptor (beta chain) is a study of cytomegalovirus exposure and HLA in healthy donors. Study-wide context: HLA-typed donors were the source of tens of millions of unique TCRs, which an early data release held.

With respect to this clone: The antigen remains undetermined.

The CDR3 extends over 15 amino acids. Trimming removed 0 bases from V and 4 bases from J; junction bases left unmatched: 2. Germline assignment: CDR1 SGHTS and CDR2 YDEGEE. Study results and caveats: A previous analysis found most TCR beta V segments productive roughly 90% or roughly 30% of the time. An analysis that was carried out later associated some 17,000 TCR beta sequences with HLA alleles at 0.05 false discovery rate.

The PCR made use of 60 Vbeta and 13 Jbeta primers. Repertoires were generated with immunoSEQ multiplex PCR, while TCRdb's copy carries only in-frame clones and drops some. The sample lists about 100,000 clones, approximately 85% occurring once. This receptor was taken from a man aged 30 to 45 in good health and CMV-seronegative. The J gene is TRBJ2-5, the V gene TRBV5-8; 11 nucleotides line up with TRBD1. Sequencing was done on a sample of PBMCs. The CDR3 region has the DNA TGTGCCAGCAGCTTGGCAGGGACAGGGGGAGAGACCCAGTACTTC. Translating gives CASSLAGTGGETQYF. Supplemented by reference TRBV5-8 and TRBJ2-5, the full variable domain reads EAGVTQSPTHLIKTRGQQATLRCSPISGHTSVYWYQQALGLGLQFLLWYDEGEERNRGNFPPRFSGRQFPNYSSELNVNALELEDSALYLCASSLAGTGGETQYFGPGTRLLVL.